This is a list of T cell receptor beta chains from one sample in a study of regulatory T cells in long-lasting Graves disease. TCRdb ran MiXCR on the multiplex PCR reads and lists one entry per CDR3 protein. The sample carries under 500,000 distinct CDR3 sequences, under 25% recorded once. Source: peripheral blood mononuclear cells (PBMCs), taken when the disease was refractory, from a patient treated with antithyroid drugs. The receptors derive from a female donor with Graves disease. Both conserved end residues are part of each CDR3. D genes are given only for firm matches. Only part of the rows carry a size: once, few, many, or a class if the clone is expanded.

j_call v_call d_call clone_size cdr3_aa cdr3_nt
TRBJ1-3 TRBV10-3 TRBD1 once CAIKPATGSLGNTIYF TGTGCCATCAAACCCGCGACAGGGAGCCTAGGAAACACCATATATTTT
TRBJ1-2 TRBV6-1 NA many CASRGTNYGYTF TGTGCCAGCAGGGGAACTAACTATGGCTACACCTTC
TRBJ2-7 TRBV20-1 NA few CSASQVSGTGEQYF TGCAGTGCTAGTCAGGTTTCCGGCACGGGGGAGCAGTACTTC
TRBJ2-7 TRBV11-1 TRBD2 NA CASSLAGTSGFYEQYF TGTGCCAGCAGCTTAGCCGGGACTAGCGGGTTCTACGAGCAGTACTTC
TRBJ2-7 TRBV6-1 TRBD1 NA CASSARTGGSYEQYF TGTGCCAGCAGTGCGCGGACAGGGGGCTCATACGAGCAGTACTTC
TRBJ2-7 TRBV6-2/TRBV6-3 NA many CASSGWRSEEQYF TGTGCCAGCAGTGGCTGGCGGTCGGAGGAGCAGTACTTC
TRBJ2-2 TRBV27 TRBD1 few CASRVTTGGHTGELFF TGTGCCAGCAGGGTGACGACAGGGGGCCACACCGGGGAGCTGTTTTTT
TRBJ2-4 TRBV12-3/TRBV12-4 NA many CASRPRDDTKNIQYF TGTGCCAGCAGGCCCAGGGATGATACCAAAAACATTCAGTACTTC
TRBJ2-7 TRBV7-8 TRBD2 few CASSLITSGSGEQYF TGTGCCAGCAGCTTAATCACTAGCGGGAGCGGCGAGCAGTACTTC
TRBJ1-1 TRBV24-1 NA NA CATRTSGSEAFF TGTGCCACCAGAACAAGCGGCTCCGAGGCTTTCTTT
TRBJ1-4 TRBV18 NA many CASSPPTTGRNEKLFF TGTGCCAGCTCACCTCCGACCACTGGACGGAATGAAAAACTGTTTTTT
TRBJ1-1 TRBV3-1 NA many CASSQGSTDEAFF TGTGCCAGCAGCCAAGGGTCGACAGATGAAGCTTTCTTT
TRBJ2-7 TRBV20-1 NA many CSASPLGHEQYF TGCAGTGCTAGCCCCTTAGGACACGAGCAGTACTTC
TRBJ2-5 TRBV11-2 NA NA CASSGRIGETQYF TGTGCCAGCAGCGGGAGGATTGGAGAGACCCAGTACTTC
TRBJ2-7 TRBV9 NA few CASSVVYDMAASYEQYF TGTGCCAGCAGCGTAGTATACGATATGGCGGCGTCTTACGAGCAGTACTTC
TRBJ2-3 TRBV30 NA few CAWGIQSTDTQYF TGTGCCTGGGGTATTCAAAGCACAGATACGCAGTATTTT
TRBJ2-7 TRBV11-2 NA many CASSLDTGAFSYEQYF TGTGCCAGCAGCTTAGACACCGGGGCGTTCTCCTACGAGCAGTACTTC
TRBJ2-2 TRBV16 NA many CASSQPRQANTGELFF TGTGCCAGCAGCCAGCCTCGACAGGCTAACACCGGGGAGCTGTTTTTT
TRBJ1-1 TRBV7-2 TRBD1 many CASSLYRGEAEAFF TGTGCCAGCAGCTTATACAGGGGGGAAGCTGAAGCTTTCTTT
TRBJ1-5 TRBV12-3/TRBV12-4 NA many CASSTGRSVNQPQHF TGTGCCAGCAGCACCGGTAGGTCAGTTAATCAGCCCCAGCATTTT
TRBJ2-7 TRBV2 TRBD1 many CASSETGNYEQYF TGTGCCAGCAGTGAGACAGGGAACTACGAGCAGTACTTC
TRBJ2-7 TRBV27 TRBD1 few CASRGGTGVDEQYF TGTGCCAGCAGAGGAGGGACAGGGGTAGACGAGCAGTACTTC